Presented here are 10 T cell receptor beta chains from one specimen sequenced in a study of T cell repertoires in cytomegalovirus infection. TCRdb passed the reads through MiXCR, listing each CDR3 protein once. The sample includes about 450,000 distinct CDR3 sequences, 30% to 40% of them seen just once. Sequenced material: PBMCs. The receptors were sampled from a human donor in good health (CMV status not recorded). Some clones in this sample may be carry-over from other donors' samples.

This clonotype was counted ten times or more. This rearrangement joins TRBV7-8 to TRBJ2-1; 11 bases are a match to TRBD2. CDR3 size: 16 residues. In germline, CDR1 is SGHVS, CDR2 FQNEAQ. The J segment lost 6 bases and the V segment lost 0 bases, leaving 4 bases of the junction unmatched. CDR3 amino acids: CASSLASGGASNEQFF. The CDR3 coding sequence is TGTGCCAGCAGCTTAGCTAGCGGGGGGGCCTCCAATGAGCAGTTCTTC.

In this sample, this clonotype turned up many times. V and J are TRBV7-8 and TRBJ1-4; D is uncertain. The germline V and J ends were trimmed by 1 base and 0 bases, with 15 bases remaining between them. Germline lookup yields CDR1 SGHVS and CDR2 FQNEAQ. This CDR3 spans 18 amino acids. The CDR3 DNA sequence: TGTGCCAGCAGCTTAGTGAGGACCACCCGAACAACTAATGAAAAACTGTTTTTT. It codes for CASSLVRTTRTTNEKLFF.

The chain links TRBV4-2 to TRBJ2-3; unclear D gene. The CDR3 has 13 residues. CDR1 and CDR2 from the germline V gene are LGHNA and YNFKEQ. Trimming cost V 2 bases and J 6 bases, with 9 bases left between them. The CDR3 is CASSQRVADTQYF. CDR3 DNA sequence: TGTGCCAGCAGCCAAAGAGTGGCTGATACGCAGTATTTT.

The sample holds a few counts of this clonotype. The J gene is TRBJ1-4, the V gene TRBV4-1; D gene uncertain. The CDR3 extends over 13 amino acids. V was trimmed by 1 base and J by 7 bases, leaving 7 bases between them. Germline V gene sequence: CDR1 MGHRA, CDR2 YSYEKL. CDR3 DNA: TGCGCCAGCAGCCAAGCGGCCAGTGAAAAACTGTTTTTT. This sequence encodes CASSQAASEKLFF.

This clonotype was detected only a few times. The chain carries TRBV6-6 and TRBJ1-1; no reliable D call. The V end was cut by 7 bases, the J end by 5 bases, with 14 bases between. The CDR3 totals 13 residues. Germline assignment: CDR1 MNHNY and CDR2 SVGAGI (reference sequence). The CDR3 DNA reads as TGTGCCAGCACGTTCGGGGAGCGAACTGAAGCTTTCTTT. Amino acids: CASTFGERTEAFF.

This clonotype appeared a few times. This chain joins TRBV7-3 and TRBJ1-5; 9 bases agree with TRBD1. CDR1 SGHTA and CDR2 FQGTGA come from the germline V gene. V lost 5 bases and J lost 7; bases outside the gene matches: 9. The CDR3 sequence is 15 residues long. CDR3 sequence reads: CASSARDRVAQPQHF. The CDR3 DNA reads TGTGCCAGCAGCGCCCGGGACAGGGTCGCGCAGCCCCAGCATTTT.

The chain links TRBV19 to TRBJ1-2; 8 bases map to TRBD1. The germline CDR1 and CDR2 sequences are LNHDA and SQIVND (reference sequence). The CDR3 length is 13 residues. V trimming: 5 bases; J trimming: 7 bases; junction bases outside the gene matches: 6. The CDR3 DNA follows: TGTGCCAGTAGTTCAGGGGGCGTCGGTGGCTACACCTTC. Its translation is CASSSGGVGGYTF.

On this clonotype: This may be a read error, as it is one base from a much larger clone. The chain combines TRBV7-2 with TRBJ2-7, with a tentative D call TRBD2 (6 bases). The germline CDR1 and CDR2 sequences are SGHTA and FQGNSA. The CDR3 contains 13 residues. The germline V and J ends were trimmed by 1 base and 6 bases, with 10 bases remaining between them. The CDR3 spells CASSLGGDSEQYF. The CDR3 DNA is TGTGCCAGCAGCTTAGGAGGGGACTCCGAGCAGTACTTC.

In regard to this clonotype: One end of the junction varies from germline; a read error may be responsible. V gene TRBV7-2 combines with J gene TRBJ1-5; 7 nucleotides line up with TRBD1. This CDR3 spans 15 amino acids. CDR1 is SGHTA and CDR2 is FQGNSA in the germline V gene. CDR3 region: CDSSQGQAYNQPQHF. CDR3 nucleotides: TGTGACAGCAGCCAAGGACAGGCTTATAATCAGCCCCAGCATTTT.

This clonotype was counted only a few times. The genes are TRBV14 and TRBJ1-2, with D hard to call. The germline CDR1 and CDR2 sequences are SGHDN and FVKESK. Trimming left V 1 base short and J 1 base short, with 4 bases between. The CDR3 totals 13 residues. CDR3 protein: CASSQGHNYGYTF. The CDR3 coding sequence is TGTGCCAGCAGCCAAGGGCATAACTATGGCTACACCTTC.